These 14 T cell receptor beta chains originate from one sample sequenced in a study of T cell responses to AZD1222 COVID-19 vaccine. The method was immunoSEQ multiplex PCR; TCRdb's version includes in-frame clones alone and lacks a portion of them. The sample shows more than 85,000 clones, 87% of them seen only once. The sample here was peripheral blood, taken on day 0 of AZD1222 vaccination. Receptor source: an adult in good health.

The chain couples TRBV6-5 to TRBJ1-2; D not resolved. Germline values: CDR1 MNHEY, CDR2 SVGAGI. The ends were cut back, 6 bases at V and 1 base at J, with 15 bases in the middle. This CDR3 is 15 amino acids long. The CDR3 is CASSNPHRGNYGYTF. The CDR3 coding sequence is TGTGCCAGCAGCAACCCCCATCGGGGTAACTATGGCTACACCTTC.

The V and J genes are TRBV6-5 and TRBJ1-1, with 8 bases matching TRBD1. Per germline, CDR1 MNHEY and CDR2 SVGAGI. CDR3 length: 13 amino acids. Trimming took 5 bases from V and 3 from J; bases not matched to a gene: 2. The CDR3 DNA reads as TGTGCCAGCAGTCCGACAGGGGACACTGAAGCTTTCTTT. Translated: CASSPTGDTEAFF.

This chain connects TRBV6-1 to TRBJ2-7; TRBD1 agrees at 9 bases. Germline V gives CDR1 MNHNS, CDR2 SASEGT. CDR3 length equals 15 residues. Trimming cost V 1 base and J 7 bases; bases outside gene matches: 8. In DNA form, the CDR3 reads TGTGCCAGCAGTGAAGGGACAGGGGATAGTGGAGAGCAGTACTTC. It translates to CASSEGTGDSGEQYF.

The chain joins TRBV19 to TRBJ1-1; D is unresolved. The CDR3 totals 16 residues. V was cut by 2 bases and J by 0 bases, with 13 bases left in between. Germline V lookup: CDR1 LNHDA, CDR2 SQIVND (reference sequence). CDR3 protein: CASSIRPPPMNTEAFF. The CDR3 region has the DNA TGTGCCAGTAGTATACGACCCCCACCCATGAACACTGAAGCTTTCTTT.

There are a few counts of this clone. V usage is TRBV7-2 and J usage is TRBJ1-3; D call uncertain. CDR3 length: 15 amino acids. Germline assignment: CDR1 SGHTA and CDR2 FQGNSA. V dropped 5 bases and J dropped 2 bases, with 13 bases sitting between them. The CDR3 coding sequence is TGTGCCAGCAGCCCCTTCGTAGGTACTGGAAACACCATATATTTT. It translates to CASSPFVGTGNTIYF.

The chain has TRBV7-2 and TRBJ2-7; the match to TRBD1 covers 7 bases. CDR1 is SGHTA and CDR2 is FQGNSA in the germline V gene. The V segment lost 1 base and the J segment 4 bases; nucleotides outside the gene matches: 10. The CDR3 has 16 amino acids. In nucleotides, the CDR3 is TGTGCCAGCAGCTTAGAGGGGGCTATCCTTACTTACGAGCAGTACTTC. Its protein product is CASSLEGAILTYEQYF.

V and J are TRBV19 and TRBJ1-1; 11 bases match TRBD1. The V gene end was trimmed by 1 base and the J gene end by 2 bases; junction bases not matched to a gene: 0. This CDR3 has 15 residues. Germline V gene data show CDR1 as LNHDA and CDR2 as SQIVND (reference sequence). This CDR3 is CASSIGTGGNTEAFF. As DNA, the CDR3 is TGTGCCAGTAGTATAGGGACAGGGGGCAACACTGAAGCTTTCTTT. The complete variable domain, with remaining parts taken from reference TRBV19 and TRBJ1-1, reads DGGITQSPKYLFRKEGQNVTLSCEQNLNHDAMYWYRQDPGQGLRLIYYSQIVNDFQKGDIAEGYSVSREKKESFPLTVTSAQKNPTAFYLCASSIGTGGNTEAFFGQGTRLTVV.

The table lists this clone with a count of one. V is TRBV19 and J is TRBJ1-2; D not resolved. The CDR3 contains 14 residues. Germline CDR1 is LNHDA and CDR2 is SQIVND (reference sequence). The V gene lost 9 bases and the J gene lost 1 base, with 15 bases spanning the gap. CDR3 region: CASSEPGNNYGYTF. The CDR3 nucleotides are TGTGCCAGCTCCGAACCGGGCAATAACTATGGCTACACCTTC.

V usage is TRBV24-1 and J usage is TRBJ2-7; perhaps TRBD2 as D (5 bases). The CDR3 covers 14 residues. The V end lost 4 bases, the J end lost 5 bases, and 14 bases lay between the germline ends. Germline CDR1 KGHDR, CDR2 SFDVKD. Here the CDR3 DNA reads TGTGCCACCAGTGAGGACGGGAATAACGACGAGCAGTACTTC. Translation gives CATSEDGNNDEQYF.

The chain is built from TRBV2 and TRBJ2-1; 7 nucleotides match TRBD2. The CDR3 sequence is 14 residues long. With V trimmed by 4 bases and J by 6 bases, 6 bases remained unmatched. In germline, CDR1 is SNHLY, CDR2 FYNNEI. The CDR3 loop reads CASSGSGIRNEQFF. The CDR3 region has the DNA TGTGCCAGCAGTGGCAGCGGGATTCGCAATGAGCAGTTCTTC.

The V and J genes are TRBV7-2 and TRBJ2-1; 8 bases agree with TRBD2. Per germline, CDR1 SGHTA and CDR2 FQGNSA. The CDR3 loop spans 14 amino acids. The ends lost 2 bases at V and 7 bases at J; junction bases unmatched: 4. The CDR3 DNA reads TGTGCCAGCAGCTTATCCCCGGGGGGGAATGAGCAGTTCTTC. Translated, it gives CASSLSPGGNEQFF.

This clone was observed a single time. The CDR3 nucleotides are TGCGCCACCATTGGTTCTGGGCCGGTGGGCACTGAAGCTTTCTTT. Protein product: CATIGSGPVGTEAFF. This chain uses TRBV23-1 with TRBJ1-1; the D is unclear. TRBV23-1 is recorded as an ORF, its role being uncertain. Between the trimmed V and J ends, which lost 10 bases and 4 bases, there was a span of 22 bases. This CDR3 contains 15 residues.

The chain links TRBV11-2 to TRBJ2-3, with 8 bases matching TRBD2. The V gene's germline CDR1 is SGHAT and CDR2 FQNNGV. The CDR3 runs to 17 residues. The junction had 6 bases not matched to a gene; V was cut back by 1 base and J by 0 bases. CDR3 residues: CASSLVRGGGSTDTQYF. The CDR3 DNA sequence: TGTGCCAGCAGCTTAGTAAGGGGCGGGGGGAGCACAGATACGCAGTATTTT.

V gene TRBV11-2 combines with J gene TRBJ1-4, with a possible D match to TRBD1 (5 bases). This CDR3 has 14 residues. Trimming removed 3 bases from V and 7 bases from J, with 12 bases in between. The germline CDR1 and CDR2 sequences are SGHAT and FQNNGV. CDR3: CASSLQGVGEKLFF. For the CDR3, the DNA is TGTGCCAGCAGCTTGCAGGGTGTTGGTGAAAAACTGTTTTTT.